The sequence of this TCR beta chain was determined in a study of blood T cell repertoires in COVID-19. The CDR3 covers 15 residues. Germline values: CDR1 SGHNT, CDR2 YENEEA. The V end lost 3 bases, the J end lost 4 bases, and 12 bases lay between the germline ends. Here immunoSEQ multiplex PCR was the method, and the copy in TCRdb shows in-frame clones only, minus some. The sample lists 90,000 to 110,000 clones; about 75% were seen once. This sequence joins TRBV11-3 and TRBJ2-2; maybe TRBD1 (6 bases). What was sequenced was peripheral blood. The sequence was collected from a woman in her sixties or seventies with acute or convalescent COVID-19. The CDR3 spells CASSLTRGGTGELFF. The CDR3 DNA sequence: TGTGCCAGCAGCTTGACCAGGGGCGGCACCGGGGAGCTGTTTTTT.